This TCR beta chain comes out of a study of T cell responses to AZD1222 COVID-19 vaccine (dated by TCRdb to about 2021). Context from the whole study: A total of under 250 trial participants underwent TCR sequencing, of whom nearly 210 had received two doses of AZD1222 and around 25 had received two doses of the MenACWY control vaccine. Enrollment into the trials was organized by age into subgroups of 18-55, 56-69 and 70-plus years, and those subgroups contained roughly 140, 27 and 60 TCR-sequenced participants, respectively. Results the study describes overall, beyond this receptor: CD4 TCRs associated with the vaccine covered the entire spike protein, and the dominant responses were in regions 160-218 and 743-854. Most participants were white British and females outnumbered males, and the authors suggested that clonal diversity may have been underestimated. Conclusions about previously exposed vaccinees are limited because only six or seven AZD1222 recipients were SARS-CoV-2 seropositive at baseline. Spike-specific TCR breadth and depth rose significantly after two AZD1222 doses compared with day 0 and with MenACWY recipients. Because no day 14 peak-response samples were available, the repertoires could be characterized only after the peak T cell response. In the small 56-69-year group, the increase in depth fell short of significance, most likely because of low power. Epitopes outside the regions mutated in the B.1.351 and B.1.1.7 variants were reportedly recognized by nearly half of the unique spike-specific TCRs.

The time point label for this specimen denotes: about 28 days (+/-7) after the second vaccine dose. The treatment or condition label on this specimen signifies: meningococcal conjugate vaccine given as trial control. Vaccinee samples came from UK trials COV001 and COV002, including a single-blind randomized controlled phase 2/3 trial of AZD1222 (ChAdOx1 nCoV-19) in healthy adults. For TCRbeta chain sequencing, PBMC samples from trial participants were taken at day 0 and at day 28 after the second dose. The CDR3 regions of human TCRbeta chains were analyzed by immunosequencing. The original pipeline was this. Repertoire TCRs were checked for matches against a reference library of SARS-CoV-2-specific TCRs that had been generated using the MIRA antigen-specificity platform. Breadth was defined as the fraction of unique TCRs that were SARS-CoV-2-associated. Depth was defined as the fraction of total T cells that were SARS-CoV-2-associated. Using the MIRA data, every spike-specific TCR was mapped to the spike region that the TCR reacted to and assigned to either a CD4 or a CD8 class. Log10-transformed breadth and depth values were compared by one-way ANOVA with Sidak's multiple comparisons tests. Imported from immuneACCESS, the table was reduced by TCRdb to in-frame sequences with V and J called. These copies leave out some clones; in studies compared against another copy, an unresolved V gene accounts for under half, and the cause of the remainder is not known. For V, J and clone size, that table is used; D and trimming come from the DNA. This sample gives around 150,000 clones in total; 75% to 85% of them show up just once. The ten largest make up 7.9% of the sample.

As encoded in the germline V gene, CDR1 is MNHEY while CDR2 is SVGAGI. The CDR3, cysteine through phenylalanine, is 15 amino acids long. The kept DNA is CDR3 alone, 45 bases in frame from the first base. V is pruned by 8 bases and J by 6 bases, leaving 11 bases of the junction without a gene match. In the case of this clone: Its antigen specificity is not known. The input lacks base qualities; no much larger clone sits a single base away.

The receptor chain draws on TRBV6-5 and TRBJ1-2, and TRBD1 aligns with 11 junction nucleotides. Sequenced here: peripheral blood, sampled 28 days after the second dose of the MenACWY control vaccine. The receptor was derived from an adult who received the MenACWY meningococcal vaccine as a control. The sequenced DNA: TGTGCCAGCGCCGGCTCTCCGGGACAGGGGGATGGCTACACCTTC. Its translation reads: CASAGSPGQGDGYTF.